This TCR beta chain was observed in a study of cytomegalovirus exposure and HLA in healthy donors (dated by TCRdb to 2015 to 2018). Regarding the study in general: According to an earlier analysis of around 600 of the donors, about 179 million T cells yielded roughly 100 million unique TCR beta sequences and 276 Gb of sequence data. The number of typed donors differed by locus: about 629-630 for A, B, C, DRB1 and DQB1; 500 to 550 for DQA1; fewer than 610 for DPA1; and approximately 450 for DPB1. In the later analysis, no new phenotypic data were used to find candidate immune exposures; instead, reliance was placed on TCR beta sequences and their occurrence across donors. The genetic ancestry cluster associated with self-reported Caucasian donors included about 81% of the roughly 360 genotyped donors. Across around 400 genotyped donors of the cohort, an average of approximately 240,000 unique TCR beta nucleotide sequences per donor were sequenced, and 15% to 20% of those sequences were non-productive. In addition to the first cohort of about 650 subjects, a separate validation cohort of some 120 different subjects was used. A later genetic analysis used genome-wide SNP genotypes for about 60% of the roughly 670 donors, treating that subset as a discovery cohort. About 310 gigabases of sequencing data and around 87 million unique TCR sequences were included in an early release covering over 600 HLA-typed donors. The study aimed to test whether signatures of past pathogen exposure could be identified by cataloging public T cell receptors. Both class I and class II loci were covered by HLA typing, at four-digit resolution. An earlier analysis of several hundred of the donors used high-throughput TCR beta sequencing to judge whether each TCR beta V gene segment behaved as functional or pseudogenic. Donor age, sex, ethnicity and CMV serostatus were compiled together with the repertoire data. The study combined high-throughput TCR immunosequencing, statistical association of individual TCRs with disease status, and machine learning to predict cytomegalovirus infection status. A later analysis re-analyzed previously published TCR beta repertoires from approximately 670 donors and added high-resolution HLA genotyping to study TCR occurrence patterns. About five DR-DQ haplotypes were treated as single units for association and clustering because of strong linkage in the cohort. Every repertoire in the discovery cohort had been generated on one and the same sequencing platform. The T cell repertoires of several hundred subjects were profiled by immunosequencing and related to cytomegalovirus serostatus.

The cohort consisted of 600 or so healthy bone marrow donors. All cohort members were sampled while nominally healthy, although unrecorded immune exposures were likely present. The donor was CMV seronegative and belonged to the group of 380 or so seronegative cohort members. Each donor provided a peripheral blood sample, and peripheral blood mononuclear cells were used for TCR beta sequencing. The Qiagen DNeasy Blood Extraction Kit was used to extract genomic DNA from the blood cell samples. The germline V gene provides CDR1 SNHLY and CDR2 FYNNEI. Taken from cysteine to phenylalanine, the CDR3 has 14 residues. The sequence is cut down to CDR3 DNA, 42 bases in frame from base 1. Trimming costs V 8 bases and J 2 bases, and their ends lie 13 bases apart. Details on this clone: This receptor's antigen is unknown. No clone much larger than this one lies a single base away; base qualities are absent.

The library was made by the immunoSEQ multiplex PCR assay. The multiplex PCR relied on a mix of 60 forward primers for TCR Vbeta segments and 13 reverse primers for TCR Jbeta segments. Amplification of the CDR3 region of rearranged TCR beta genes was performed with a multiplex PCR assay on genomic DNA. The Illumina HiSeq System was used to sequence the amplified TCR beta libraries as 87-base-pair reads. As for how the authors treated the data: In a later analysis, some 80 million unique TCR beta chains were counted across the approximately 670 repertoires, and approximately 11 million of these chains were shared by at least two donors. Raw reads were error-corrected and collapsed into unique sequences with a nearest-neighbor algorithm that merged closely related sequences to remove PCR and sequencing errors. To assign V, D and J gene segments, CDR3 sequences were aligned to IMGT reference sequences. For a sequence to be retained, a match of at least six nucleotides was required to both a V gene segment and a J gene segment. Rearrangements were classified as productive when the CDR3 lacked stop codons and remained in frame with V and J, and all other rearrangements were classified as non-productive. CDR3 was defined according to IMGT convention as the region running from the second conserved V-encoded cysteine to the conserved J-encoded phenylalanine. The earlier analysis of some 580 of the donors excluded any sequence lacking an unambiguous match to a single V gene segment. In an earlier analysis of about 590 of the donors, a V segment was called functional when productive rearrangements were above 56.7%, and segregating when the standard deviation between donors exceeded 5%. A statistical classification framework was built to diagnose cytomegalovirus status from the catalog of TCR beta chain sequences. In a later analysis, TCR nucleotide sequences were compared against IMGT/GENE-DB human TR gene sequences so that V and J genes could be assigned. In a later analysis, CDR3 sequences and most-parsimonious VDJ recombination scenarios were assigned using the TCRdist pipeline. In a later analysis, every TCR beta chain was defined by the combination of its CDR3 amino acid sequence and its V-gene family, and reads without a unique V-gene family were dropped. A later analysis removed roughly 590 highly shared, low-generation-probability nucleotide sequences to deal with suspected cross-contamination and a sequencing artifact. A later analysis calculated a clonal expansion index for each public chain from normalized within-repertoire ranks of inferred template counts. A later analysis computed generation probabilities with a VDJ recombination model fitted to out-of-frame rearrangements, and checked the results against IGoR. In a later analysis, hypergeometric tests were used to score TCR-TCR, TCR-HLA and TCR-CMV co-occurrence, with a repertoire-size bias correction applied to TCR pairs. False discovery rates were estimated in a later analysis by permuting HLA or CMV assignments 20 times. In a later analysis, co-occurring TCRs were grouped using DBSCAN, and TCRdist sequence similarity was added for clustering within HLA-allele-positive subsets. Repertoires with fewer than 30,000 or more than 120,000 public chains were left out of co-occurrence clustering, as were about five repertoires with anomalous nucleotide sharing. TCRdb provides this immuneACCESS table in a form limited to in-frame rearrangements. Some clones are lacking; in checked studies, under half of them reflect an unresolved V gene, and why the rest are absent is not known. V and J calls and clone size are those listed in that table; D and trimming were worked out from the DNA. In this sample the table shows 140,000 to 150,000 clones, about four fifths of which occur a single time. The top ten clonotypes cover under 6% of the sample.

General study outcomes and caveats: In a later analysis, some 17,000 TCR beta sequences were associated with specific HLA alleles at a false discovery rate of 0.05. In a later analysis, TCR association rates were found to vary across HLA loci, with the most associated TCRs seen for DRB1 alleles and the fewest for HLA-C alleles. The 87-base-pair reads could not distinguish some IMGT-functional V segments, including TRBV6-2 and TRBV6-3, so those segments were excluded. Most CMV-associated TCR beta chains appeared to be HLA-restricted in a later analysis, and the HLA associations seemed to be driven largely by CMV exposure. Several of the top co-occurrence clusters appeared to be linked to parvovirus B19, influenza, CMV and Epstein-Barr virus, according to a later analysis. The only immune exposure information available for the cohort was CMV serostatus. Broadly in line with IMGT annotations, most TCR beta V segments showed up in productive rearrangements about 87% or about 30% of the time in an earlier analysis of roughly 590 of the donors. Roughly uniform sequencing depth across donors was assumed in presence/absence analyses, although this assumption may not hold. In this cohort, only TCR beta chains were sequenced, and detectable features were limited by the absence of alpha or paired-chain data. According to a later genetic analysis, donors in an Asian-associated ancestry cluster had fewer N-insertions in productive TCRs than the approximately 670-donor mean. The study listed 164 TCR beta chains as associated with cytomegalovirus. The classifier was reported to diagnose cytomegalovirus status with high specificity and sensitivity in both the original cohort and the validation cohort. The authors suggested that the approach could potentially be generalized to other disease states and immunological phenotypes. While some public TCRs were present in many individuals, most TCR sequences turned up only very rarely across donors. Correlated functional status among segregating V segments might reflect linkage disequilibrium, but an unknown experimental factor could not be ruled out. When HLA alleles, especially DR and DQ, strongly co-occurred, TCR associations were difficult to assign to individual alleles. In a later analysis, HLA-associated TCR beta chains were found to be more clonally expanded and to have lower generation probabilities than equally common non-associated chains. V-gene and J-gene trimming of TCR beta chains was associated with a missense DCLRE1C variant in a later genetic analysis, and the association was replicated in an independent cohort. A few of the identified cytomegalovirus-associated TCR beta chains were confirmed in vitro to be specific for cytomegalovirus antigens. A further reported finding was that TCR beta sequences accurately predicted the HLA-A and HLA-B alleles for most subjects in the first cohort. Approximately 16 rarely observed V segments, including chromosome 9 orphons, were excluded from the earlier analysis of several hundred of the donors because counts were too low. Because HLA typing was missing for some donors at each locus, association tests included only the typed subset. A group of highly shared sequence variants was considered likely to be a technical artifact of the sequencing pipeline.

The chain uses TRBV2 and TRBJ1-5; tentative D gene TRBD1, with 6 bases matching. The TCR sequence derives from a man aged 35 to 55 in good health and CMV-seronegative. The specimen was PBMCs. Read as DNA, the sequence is TGTGCCAGCCGACTCAGGGGTGGCAATCAGCCCCAGCATTTT. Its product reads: CASRLRGGNQPQHF.